The entry that follows covers one T cell receptor (beta chain) sequence. The ends lost 7 bases at V and 4 bases at J; junction bases unmatched: 4. The CDR3 covers 13 residues. CDR1 and CDR2 from the germline V gene are WSHSY and SAAADI. Method: immunoSEQ multiplex PCR; TCRdb's copy keeps in-frame clones and lacks some. The sample records roughly 400,000 clones, approximately 89% being singletons. The data were taken from a study of Ad26.COV2.S vaccination and SARS-CoV-2 variants. Treatment described: around 19 received Ad26.COV2.S at low or high dose, single or two shots; about 5 received placebo; per-sample allocation not given. Collection of the samples took place on day 63 after the first injection of vaccine or placebo.

The rearrangement joins TRBV10-2 to TRBJ2-7, with 10 bases aligning to TRBD1. The source material was peripheral blood, sampled in a trial of Ad26.COV2.S vaccine versus placebo. The receptor's source is a person aged 18-65 years who received the Ad26.COV2.S COVID-19 vaccine or a placebo. CDR3 in DNA: TGCGCCAGCAACCGACAGGGGGCTTACGAGCAGTACTTC. Protein sequence: CASNRQGAYEQYF.